This is a list of T cell receptor beta chains from one sample in a study of cytomegalovirus exposure and HLA in healthy donors. TCRdb's copy holds only in-frame clones and misses some; the assay was immunoSEQ multiplex PCR. The table includes about 140,000 clones, around 82% detected once. Sequenced material: PBMCs. These receptors originate from a man in his fifties in good health and CMV-seronegative. The CDR3 runs from the conserved cysteine through the conserved F or W. The order of the fields is V gene, J gene, clone size, D gene, CDR3 protein, CDR3 DNA. D genes are given only for firm matches. Clone size is stated in some rows and not others, as once, few, many or a class when expanded.

TRBV12-5	TRBJ2-6	.	TRBD1	CASGRDREVGANVLTF	TGTGCTAGTGGCAGGGACAGGGAGGTTGGGGCCAACGTCCTGACTTTC
TRBV10-2	TRBJ2-2	.	TRBD2	CASSDSGSPPGELFF	TGCGCCAGCAGCGATAGCGGGAGTCCCCCCGGGGAGCTGTTTTTT
TRBV5-6	TRBJ2-5	few	TRBD1	CASRPTGGGETQYF	TGTGCCAGCAGGCCCACAGGGGGCGGCGAGACCCAGTACTTC
TRBV18	TRBJ2-3	.	TRBD2	CASSPLPGTSSFTDTQYF	TGTGCCAGCTCACCCCTTCCCGGGACTAGCTCCTTCACAGATACGCAGTATTTT
TRBV7-2	TRBJ2-7	few	.	CASSSRRGPYEQYF	TGTGCCAGCAGTTCCCGGAGGGGACCCTACGAGCAGTACTTC
TRBV4-2	TRBJ2-7	.	TRBD1	CASSPGLDRGAHEQYF	TGTGCCAGCAGCCCCGGGCTAGACAGGGGGGCACACGAGCAGTACTTC
TRBV7-9	TRBJ1-4	.	TRBD1	CASSLGQGDNEKLFF	TGTGCCAGCAGCTTGGGACAGGGGGATAATGAAAAACTGTTTTTT
TRBV15	TRBJ2-7	.	TRBD2	CATSRLGLAGSYEQYF	TGCGCCACCAGCAGACTAGGACTAGCGGGATCCTACGAGCAGTACTTC
TRBV29-1	TRBJ2-1	.	TRBD1	CSVTPGQGAYEQFF	TGCAGCGTAACTCCGGGACAGGGGGCTTATGAGCAGTTCTTC
TRBV30	TRBJ2-7	few	TRBD1	CAWSVDRGSYEQYF	TGTGCCTGGAGTGTAGACAGGGGCTCCTACGAGCAGTACTTC
TRBV7-7	TRBJ2-1	.	.	CASSFSTGTGTIYYNEQFF	TGTGCTAGCAGCTTCAGCACAGGAACCGGGACAATTTACTACAATGAGCAGTTCTTC
TRBV11-2	TRBJ2-3	.	TRBD1	CASSSNRDRIIDTQYF	TGTGCCAGCAGCTCGAACCGGGACAGGATCATAGATACGCAGTATTTT
TRBV4-2	TRBJ1-2	.	.	CASSLQSTVPYGYTF	TGTGCCAGCAGCCTACAAAGTACAGTCCCCTATGGCTACACCTTC
TRBV28	TRBJ2-1	.	.	CASSRRVREQFF	TGTGCCAGCAGCCGACGGGTGAGGGAGCAGTTCTTC
TRBV5-1	TRBJ2-2	.	.	CASSQPGLEGTGELFF	TGCGCCAGCAGCCAACCGGGACTCGAGGGAACCGGGGAGCTGTTTTTT
TRBV6-6	TRBJ2-7	.	.	CASSSGSLQYF	TGTGCCAGCAGCTCAGGGTCTTTACAGTACTTC
TRBV6-6	TRBJ2-5	.	.	CASSFSGVGETQYF	TGTGCCAGCAGTTTCTCAGGGGTCGGGGAGACCCAGTACTTC
TRBV7-3	TRBJ2-3	.	.	CASSSSTDTQYF	TGTGCCAGCAGTAGTAGCACAGATACGCAGTATTTT
TRBV30	TRBJ1-2	.	.	CAWGLGHPGGYTF	TGTGCCTGGGGTTTGGGACACCCCGGGGGCTACACCTTC
TRBV6-5	TRBJ1-2	.	.	CASSPPGGRYGYTF	TGTGCCAGCAGCCCGCCGGGGGGTCGCTATGGCTACACCTTC
TRBV5-4	TRBJ1-2	.	.	CASTMGGQGKGYGYTF	TGTGCCAGCACGATGGGAGGGCAGGGCAAGGGCTATGGCTACACCTTC
TRBV27	TRBJ1-5	.	TRBD1	CASRTGGQPQHF	TGTGCCAGCAGGACAGGGGGCCAGCCCCAGCATTTT
TRBV4-1	TRBJ1-5	.	.	CASSQQGFSNQPQHF	TGCGCCAGCAGCCAACAGGGGTTTAGCAATCAGCCCCAGCATTTT
TRBV7-6	TRBJ2-3	.	TRBD2	CASSPSGNSPDTQYF	TGTGCCAGCAGCCCCAGCGGGAATTCTCCAGATACGCAGTATTTT
TRBV9	TRBJ2-1	.	.	CASSRQGPPYNEQFF	TGTGCCAGCAGCCGCCAGGGGCCCCCCTACAATGAGCAGTTCTTC
TRBV5-1	TRBJ1-4	.	.	CASSLEGGTNEKLFF	TGCGCCAGCAGCTTGGAAGGGGGAACTAATGAAAAACTGTTTTTT
TRBV19	TRBJ2-5	.	TRBD1	CASSDRALETQYF	TGTGCCAGTTCCGACAGGGCCTTGGAGACCCAGTACTTC
TRBV30	TRBJ1-6	.	.	CAWSAAVGRGSPLHF	TGTGCCTGGAGTGCCGCGGTCGGGCGGGGTTCACCCCTCCACTTT
TRBV19	TRBJ2-1	.	TRBD2	CASRQGTSGRRGVYNEQFF	TGTGCCAGTAGACAGGGGACTAGCGGGAGACGGGGAGTCTACAATGAGCAGTTCTTC
TRBV15	TRBJ1-2	.	.	CATRWTGLYGYTF	TGTGCCACGAGGTGGACGGGACTGTATGGCTACACCTTC
TRBV27	TRBJ1-1	.	.	CASSLQGAKRAFF	TGTGCCAGCAGTTTACAAGGGGCGAAGAGGGCTTTCTTT
TRBV2	TRBJ1-2	.	TRBD1	CASSDDRVLNYGYTF	TGTGCCAGCAGCGATGACAGGGTACTGAACTATGGCTACACCTTC
TRBV7-2	TRBJ2-5	.	TRBD2	CASSLRGGGPTKETQYF	TGTGCCAGCAGCTTACGGGGCGGGGGGCCGACAAAAGAGACCCAGTACTTC
TRBV2	TRBJ1-2	few	.	CASLQGSNNYGYTF	TGTGCCAGCCTACAGGGCAGCAACAACTATGGCTACACCTTC
TRBV7-8	TRBJ2-7	.	.	CASSPLHAGRSSYEQYF	TGTGCCAGCAGCCCACTTCACGCGGGGCGCAGCTCCTACGAGCAGTACTTC
TRBV28	TRBJ1-2	.	TRBD1	CASSFQGARHGYTF	TGTGCCAGCAGTTTCCAGGGGGCGCGTCATGGCTACACCTTC
TRBV9	TRBJ2-1	.	TRBD1	CASSGGTGIYEQFF	TGTGCCAGCAGCGGCGGGACAGGGATCTATGAGCAGTTCTTC
TRBV5-6	TRBJ1-1	once	.	CASSPGQTEAFF	TGTGCCAGCAGCCCAGGACAGACGGAAGCTTTCTTT
TRBV7-2	TRBJ2-1	.	.	CASRSGTPGLNEQFF	TGTGCCAGCAGGTCCGGGACTCCAGGGTTAAATGAGCAGTTCTTC
TRBV4-2	TRBJ2-2	once	TRBD1	CASSQGTGAYDGELFF	TGTGCCAGCAGCCAAGGAACAGGGGCATATGACGGGGAGCTGTTTTTT
TRBV2	TRBJ2-1	.	TRBD1	CASSSAGGSWEQFF	TGTGCCAGCAGTTCGGCAGGGGGCTCGTGGGAGCAGTTCTTC
TRBV30	TRBJ2-1	few	TRBD1	CAWSASRGQGGYNEQFF	TGTGCCTGGAGTGCCTCCCGGGGACAGGGGGGGTACAATGAGCAGTTCTTC
TRBV19	TRBJ2-5	once	.	CASAPQGTQETQYF	TGTGCCAGTGCTCCTCAGGGGACCCAAGAGACCCAGTACTTC
TRBV9	TRBJ1-4	.	.	CASSVLGLTNEKLFF	TGTGCCAGCAGCGTATTGGGACTAACTAATGAAAAACTGTTTTTT
TRBV5-1	TRBJ2-5	few	TRBD2	CASSLGTSGQETQYF	TGCGCCAGCAGCCTGGGGACTAGCGGACAAGAGACCCAGTACTTC
TRBV7-9	TRBJ1-1	.	.	CASSLGPGQGTEAFF	TGTGCCAGCAGCTTGGGGCCGGGACAAGGTACCGAAGCTTTCTTT
TRBV15	TRBJ2-3	.	.	CATSTQTVYTDTQYF	TGTGCCACCAGCACACAGACAGTTTACACAGATACGCAGTATTTT
TRBV2	TRBJ2-7	.	TRBD2	CASSGTSGYEQYF	TGTGCCAGCAGTGGGACTAGCGGGTACGAGCAGTACTTC
TRBV6-1	TRBJ1-5	.	TRBD1	CATGQGVGQPQHF	TGTGCCACCGGACAGGGGGTCGGTCAGCCCCAGCATTTT